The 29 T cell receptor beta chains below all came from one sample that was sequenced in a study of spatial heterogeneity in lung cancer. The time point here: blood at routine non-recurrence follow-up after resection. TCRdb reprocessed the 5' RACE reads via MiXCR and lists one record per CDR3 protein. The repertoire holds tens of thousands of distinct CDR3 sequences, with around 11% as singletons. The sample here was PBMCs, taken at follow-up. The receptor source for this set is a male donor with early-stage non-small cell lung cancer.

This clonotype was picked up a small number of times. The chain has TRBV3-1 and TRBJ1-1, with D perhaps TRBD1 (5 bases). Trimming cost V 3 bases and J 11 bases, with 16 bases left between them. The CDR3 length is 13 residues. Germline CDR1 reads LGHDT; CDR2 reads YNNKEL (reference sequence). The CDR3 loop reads CASSQGRVNRAFF. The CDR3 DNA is TGTGCCAGCAGCCAGGGTCGAGTTAACAGGGCTTTCTTT.

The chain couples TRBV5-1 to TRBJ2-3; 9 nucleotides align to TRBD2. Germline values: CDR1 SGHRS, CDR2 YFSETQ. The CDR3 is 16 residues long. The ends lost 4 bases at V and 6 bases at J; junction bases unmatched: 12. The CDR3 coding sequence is TGCGCCAGCAGCCCTACCCGCGCGGGAGGGGTCGATACGCAGTATTTT. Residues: CASSPTRAGGVDTQYF. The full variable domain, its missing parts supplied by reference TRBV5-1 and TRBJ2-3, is KAGVTQTPRYLIKTRGQQVTLSCSPISGHRSVSWYQQTPGQGLQFLFEYFSETQRNKGNFPGRFSGRQFSNSRSEMNVSTLELGDSALYLCASSPTRAGGVDTQYFGPGTRLTVL.

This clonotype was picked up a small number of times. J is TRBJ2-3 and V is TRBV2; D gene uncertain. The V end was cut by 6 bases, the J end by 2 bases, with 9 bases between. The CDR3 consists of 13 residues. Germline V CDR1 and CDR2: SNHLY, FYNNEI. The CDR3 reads CASRAAPTDTQYF. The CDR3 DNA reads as TGTGCCAGCAGGGCCGCCCCCACAGATACGCAGTATTTT.

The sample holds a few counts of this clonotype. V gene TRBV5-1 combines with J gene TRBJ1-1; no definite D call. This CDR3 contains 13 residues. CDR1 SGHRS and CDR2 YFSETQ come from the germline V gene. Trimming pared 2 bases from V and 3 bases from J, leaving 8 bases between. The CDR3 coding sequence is TGCGCCAGCAGCTTCCAGGAAGACACTGAAGCTTTCTTT. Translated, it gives CASSFQEDTEAFF.

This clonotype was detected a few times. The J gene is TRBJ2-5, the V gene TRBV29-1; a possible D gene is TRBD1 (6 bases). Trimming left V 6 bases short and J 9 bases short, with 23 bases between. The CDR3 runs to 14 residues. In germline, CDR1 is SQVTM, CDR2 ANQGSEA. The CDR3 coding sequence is TGCAGCGTCGCTCCGGGACACTCCCTGGGGGCCCAGTACTTC. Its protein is CSVAPGHSLGAQYF.

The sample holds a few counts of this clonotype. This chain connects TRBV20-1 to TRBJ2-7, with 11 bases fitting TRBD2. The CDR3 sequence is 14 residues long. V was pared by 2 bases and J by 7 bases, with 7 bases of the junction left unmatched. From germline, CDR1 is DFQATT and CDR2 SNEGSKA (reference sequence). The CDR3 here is CSARTSGGLREQYF. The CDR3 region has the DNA TGCAGTGCTAGAACTAGCGGGGGCCTGAGGGAGCAGTACTTC.

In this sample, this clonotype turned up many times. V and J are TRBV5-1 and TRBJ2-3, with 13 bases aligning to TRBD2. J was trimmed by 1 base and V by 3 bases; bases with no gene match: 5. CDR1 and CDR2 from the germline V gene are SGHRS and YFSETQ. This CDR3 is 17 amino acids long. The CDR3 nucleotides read TGCGCCAGCAGCTCCGGACTAGCGGGAGCGGGCACAGATACGCAGTATTTT. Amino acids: CASSSGLAGAGTDTQYF.

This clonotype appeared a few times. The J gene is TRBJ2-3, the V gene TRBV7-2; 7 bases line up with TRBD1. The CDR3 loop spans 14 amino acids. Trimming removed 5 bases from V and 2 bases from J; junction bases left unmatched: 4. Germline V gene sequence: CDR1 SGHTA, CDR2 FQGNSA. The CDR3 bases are TGTGCCAGCAGCCTGGGACAGTACACAGATACGCAGTATTTT. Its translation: CASSLGQYTDTQYF.

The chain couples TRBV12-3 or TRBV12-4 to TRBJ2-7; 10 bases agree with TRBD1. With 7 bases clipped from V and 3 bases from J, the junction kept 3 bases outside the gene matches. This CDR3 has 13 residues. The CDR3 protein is CASTGTGDYEQYF. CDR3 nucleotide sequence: TGTGCCAGCACCGGGACAGGGGACTACGAGCAGTACTTC.

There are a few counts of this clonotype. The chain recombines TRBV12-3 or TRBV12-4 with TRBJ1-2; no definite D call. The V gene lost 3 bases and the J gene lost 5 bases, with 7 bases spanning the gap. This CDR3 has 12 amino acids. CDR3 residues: CASSLLGYGYTF. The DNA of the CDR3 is TGTGCCAGCAGTTTGCTGGGGTATGGCTACACCTTC.

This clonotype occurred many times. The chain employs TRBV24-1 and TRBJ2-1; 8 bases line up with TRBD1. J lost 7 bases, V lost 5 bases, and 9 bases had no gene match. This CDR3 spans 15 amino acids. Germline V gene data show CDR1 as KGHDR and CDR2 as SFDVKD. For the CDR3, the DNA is TGTGCCACCAGTGTATCAGGACAGGGAGTTAATGAGCAGTTCTTC. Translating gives CATSVSGQGVNEQFF.

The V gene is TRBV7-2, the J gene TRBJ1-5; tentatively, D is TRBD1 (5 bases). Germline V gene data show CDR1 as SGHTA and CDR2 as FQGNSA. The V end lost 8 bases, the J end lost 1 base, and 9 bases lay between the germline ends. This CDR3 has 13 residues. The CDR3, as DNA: TGTGCCAGCGCACGGGACAGCAATCAGCCCCAGCATTTT. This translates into CASARDSNQPQHF.

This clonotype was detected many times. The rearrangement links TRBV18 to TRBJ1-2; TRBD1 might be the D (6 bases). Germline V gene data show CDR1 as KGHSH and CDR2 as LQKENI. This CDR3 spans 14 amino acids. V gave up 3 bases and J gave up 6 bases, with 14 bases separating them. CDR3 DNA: TGTGCCAGCTCACCGAGGGGGGCCGGGGATGGCTACACCTTC. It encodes CASSPRGAGDGYTF.

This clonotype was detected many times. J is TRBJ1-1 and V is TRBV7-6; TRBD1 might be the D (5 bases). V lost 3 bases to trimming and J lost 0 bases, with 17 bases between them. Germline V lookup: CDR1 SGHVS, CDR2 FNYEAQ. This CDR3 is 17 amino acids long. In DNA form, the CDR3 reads TGTGCCAGCAGCTTTATGGTTGGTTTGGGGGTGAACACTGAAGCTTTCTTT. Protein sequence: CASSFMVGLGVNTEAFF.

The CDR3 DNA reads TGTGCCACCAGTGACCCCCGGGACAGGGCGTTAGGCGAGCAGTTCTTC. Its protein is CATSDPRDRALGEQFF. The rearrangement uses TRBV24-1 and TRBJ2-1; TRBD1 aligns across 9 bases. V was clipped by 4 bases and J by 10 bases; unmatched bases: 13. This CDR3 has 16 residues. Germline lookup yields CDR1 KGHDR and CDR2 SFDVKD.

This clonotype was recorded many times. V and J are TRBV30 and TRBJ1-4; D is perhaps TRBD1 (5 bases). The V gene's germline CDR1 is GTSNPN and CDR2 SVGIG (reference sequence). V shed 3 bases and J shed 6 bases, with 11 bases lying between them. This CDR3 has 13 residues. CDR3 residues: CAWSWGRDEKLFF. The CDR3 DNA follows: TGTGCCTGGAGCTGGGGCAGGGATGAAAAACTGTTTTTT.

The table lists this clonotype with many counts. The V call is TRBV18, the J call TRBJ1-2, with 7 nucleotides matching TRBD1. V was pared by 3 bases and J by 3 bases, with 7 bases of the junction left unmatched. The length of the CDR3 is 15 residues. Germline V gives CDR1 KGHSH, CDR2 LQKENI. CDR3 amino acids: CASSPLNRGDYGYTF. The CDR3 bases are TGTGCCAGCTCACCTCTTAACAGGGGAGACTATGGCTACACCTTC.

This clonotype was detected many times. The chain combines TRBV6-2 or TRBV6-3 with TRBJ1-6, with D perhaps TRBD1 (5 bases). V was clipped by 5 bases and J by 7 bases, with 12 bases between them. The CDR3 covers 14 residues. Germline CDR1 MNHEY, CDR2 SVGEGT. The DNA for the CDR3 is TGTGCCAGCAGTCCAGCCCGGACAAATTCACCCCTCCACTTT. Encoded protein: CASSPARTNSPLHF.

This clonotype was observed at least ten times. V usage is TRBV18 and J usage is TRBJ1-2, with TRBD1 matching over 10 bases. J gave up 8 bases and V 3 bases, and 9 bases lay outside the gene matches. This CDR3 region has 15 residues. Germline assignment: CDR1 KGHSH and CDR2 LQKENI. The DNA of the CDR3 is TGTGCCAGCTCACCCACGGCCGGGACAGGGGAAGGCTACACCTTC. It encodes CASSPTAGTGEGYTF.

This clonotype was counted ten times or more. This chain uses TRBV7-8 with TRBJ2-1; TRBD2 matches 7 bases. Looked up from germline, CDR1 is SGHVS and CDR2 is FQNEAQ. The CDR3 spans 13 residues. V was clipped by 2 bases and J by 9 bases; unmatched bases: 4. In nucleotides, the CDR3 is TGTGCCAGCAGCTTATTTTCGGGGGGTGAGCAGTTCTTC. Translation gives CASSLFSGGEQFF.

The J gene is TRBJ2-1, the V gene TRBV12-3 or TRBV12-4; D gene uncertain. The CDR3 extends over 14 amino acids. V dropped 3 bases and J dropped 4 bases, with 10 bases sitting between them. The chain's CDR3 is CASSLATAYNEQFF. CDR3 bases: TGTGCCAGCAGTTTGGCGACGGCTTACAATGAGCAGTTCTTC.

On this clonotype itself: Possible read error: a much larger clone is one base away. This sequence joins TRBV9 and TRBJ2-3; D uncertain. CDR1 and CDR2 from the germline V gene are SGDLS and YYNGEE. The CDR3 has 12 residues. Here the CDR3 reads CASSVNTDTQNF. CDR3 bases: TGTGCCAGCAGCGTGAACACAGATACGCAGAATTTT.

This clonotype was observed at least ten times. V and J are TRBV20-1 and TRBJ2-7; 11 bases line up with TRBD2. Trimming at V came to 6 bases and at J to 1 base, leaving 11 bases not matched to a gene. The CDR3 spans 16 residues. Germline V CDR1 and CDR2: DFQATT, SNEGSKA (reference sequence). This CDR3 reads CSATIAGGGTSYEQYF. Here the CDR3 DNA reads TGCAGTGCAACTATAGCGGGAGGGGGCACATCCTACGAGCAGTACTTC.

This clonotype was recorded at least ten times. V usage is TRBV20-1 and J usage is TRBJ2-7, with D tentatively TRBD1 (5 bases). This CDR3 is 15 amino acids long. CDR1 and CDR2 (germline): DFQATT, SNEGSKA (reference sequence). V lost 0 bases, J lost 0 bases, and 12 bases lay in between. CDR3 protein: CSARDVTGSSYEQYF. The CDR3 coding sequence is TGCAGTGCTAGAGATGTTACAGGAAGCTCCTACGAGCAGTACTTC.

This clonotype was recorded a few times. The CDR3 DNA reads as TGTGCCAGCAGTGATGTATCCACGCTAAATGAGCAGTTCTTC. As protein: CASSDVSTLNEQFF. The rearrangement joins TRBV2 to TRBJ2-1; D ambiguous. This CDR3 has 14 amino acids. Trimming removed 3 bases from V and 7 bases from J, with 13 bases in between. Germline CDR1 reads SNHLY; CDR2 reads FYNNEI.

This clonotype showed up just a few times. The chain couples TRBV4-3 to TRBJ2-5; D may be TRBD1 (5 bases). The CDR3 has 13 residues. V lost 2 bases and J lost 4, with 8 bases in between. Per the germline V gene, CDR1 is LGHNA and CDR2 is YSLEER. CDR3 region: CASSQQGRETQYF. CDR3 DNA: TGCGCCAGCAGCCAACAGGGTAGAGAGACCCAGTACTTC.

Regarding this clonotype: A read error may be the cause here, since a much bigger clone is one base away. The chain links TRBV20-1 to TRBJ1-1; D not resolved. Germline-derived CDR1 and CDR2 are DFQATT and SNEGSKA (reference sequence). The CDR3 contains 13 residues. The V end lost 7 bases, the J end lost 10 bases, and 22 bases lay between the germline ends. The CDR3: CSDRSGGDGAAFF. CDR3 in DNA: TGCAGTGATAGGAGTGGAGGAGATGGTGCAGCTTTCTTT.

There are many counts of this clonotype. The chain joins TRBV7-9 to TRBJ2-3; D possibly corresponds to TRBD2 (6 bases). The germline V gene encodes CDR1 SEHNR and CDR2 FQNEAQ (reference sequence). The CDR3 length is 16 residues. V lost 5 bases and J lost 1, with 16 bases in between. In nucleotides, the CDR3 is TGTGCCAGCAGCCCCTCGGGGGTTCTCGGCACAGATACGCAGTATTTT. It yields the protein CASSPSGVLGTDTQYF. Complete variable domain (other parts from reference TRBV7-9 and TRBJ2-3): DTGVSQNPRHKITKRGQNVTFRCDPISEHNRLYWYRQTLGQGPEFLTYFQNEAQLEKSRLLSDRFSAERPKGSFSTLEIQRTEQGDSAMYLCASSPSGVLGTDTQYFGPGTRLTVL.

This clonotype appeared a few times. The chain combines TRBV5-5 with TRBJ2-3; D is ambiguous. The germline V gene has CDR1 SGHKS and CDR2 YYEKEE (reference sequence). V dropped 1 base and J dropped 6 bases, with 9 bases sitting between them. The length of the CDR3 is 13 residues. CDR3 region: CASSLWGADTQYF. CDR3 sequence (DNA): TGTGCCAGCAGCTTGTGGGGTGCGGATACGCAGTATTTT.